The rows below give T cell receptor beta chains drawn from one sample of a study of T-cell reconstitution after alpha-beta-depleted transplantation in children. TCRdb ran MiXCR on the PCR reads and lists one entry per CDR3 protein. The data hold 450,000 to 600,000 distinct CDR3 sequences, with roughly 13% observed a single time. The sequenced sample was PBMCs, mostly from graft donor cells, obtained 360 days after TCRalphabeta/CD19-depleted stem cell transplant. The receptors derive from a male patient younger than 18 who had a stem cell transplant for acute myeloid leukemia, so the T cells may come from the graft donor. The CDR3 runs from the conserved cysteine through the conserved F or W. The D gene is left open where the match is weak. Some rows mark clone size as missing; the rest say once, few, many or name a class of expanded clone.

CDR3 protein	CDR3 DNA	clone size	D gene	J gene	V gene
CSVGQGAKNIQYF	TGCAGCGTTGGACAGGGGGCCAAAAACATTCAGTACTTC	many	TRBD1	TRBJ2-4	TRBV29-1
CSAGLAGQKETQYF	TGCAGTGCAGGACTAGCGGGCCAAAAAGAGACCCAGTACTTC	few	TRBD2	TRBJ2-5	TRBV20-1
CASSGTGIRQETQYF	TGTGCTAGCAGCGGTACGGGGATCCGCCAAGAGACCCAGTACTTC	-	-	TRBJ2-5	TRBV7-7
CASVQGWPDTQYF	TGTGCCAGCGTCCAGGGCTGGCCAGATACGCAGTATTTT	many	-	TRBJ2-3	TRBV7-2
CSAGTSGRYSSYNEQFF	TGCAGTGCTGGGACTAGCGGGAGGTACAGCTCCTACAATGAGCAGTTCTTC	-	TRBD2	TRBJ2-1	TRBV20-1
CSAREGGGNSPLHF	TGCAGTGCTAGAGAGGGGGGTGGGAATTCACCCCTCCACTTT	few	-	TRBJ1-6	TRBV20-1
CASSPSGQGLYGYTF	TGTGCCAGCTCACCATCGGGACAGGGGCTCTATGGCTACACCTTC	-	TRBD1	TRBJ1-2	TRBV18
CASSLEGPAGAGSNTQYF	TGTGCCAGCAGCTTAGAGGGTCCGGCGGGAGCGGGTTCCAATACGCAGTATTTT	once	TRBD2	TRBJ2-3	TRBV11-2
CASRGTGRGSYEQYF	TGTGCCAGCAGGGGGACGGGAAGGGGCTCCTACGAGCAGTACTTC	few	-	TRBJ2-7	TRBV28
CASSFRREVAYNEQFF	TGTGCCAGCAGTTTCAGACGGGAGGTTGCCTACAATGAGCAGTTCTTC	few	TRBD2	TRBJ2-1	TRBV28
CASSLSTTSYEQYF	TGTGCCAGCAGTTTGTCTACCACATCCTACGAGCAGTACTTC	-	-	TRBJ2-7	TRBV12-3/TRBV12-4
CSAGRDENNEQFF	TGCAGTGCTGGAAGGGATGAAAACAATGAGCAGTTCTTC	-	-	TRBJ2-1	TRBV20-1